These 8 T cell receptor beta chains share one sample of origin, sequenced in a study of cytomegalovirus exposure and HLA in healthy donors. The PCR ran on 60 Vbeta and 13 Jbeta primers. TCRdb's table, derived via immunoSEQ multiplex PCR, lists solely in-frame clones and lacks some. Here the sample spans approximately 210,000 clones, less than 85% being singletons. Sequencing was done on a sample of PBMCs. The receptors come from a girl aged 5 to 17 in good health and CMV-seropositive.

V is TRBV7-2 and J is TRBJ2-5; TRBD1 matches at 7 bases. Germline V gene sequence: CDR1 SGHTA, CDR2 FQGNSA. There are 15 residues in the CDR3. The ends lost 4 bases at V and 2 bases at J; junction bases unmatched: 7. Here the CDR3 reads CASSSLRTGQETQYF. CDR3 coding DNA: TGTGCCAGCAGCTCCCTAAGGACAGGACAAGAGACCCAGTACTTC.

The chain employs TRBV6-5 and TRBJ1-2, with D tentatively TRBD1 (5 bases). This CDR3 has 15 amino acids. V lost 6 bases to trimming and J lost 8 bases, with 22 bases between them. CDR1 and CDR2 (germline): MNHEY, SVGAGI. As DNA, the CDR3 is TGTGCCAGCAGGCCCTTGGAGGGGCCGAACCGCGGCTACACCTTC. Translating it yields CASRPLEGPNRGYTF.

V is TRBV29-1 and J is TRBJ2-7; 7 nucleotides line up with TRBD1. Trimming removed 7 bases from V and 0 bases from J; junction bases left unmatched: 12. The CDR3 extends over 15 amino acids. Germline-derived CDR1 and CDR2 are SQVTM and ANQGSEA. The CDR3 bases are TGCAGCGCTGTACCGGACAGGCCGAGCTCCTACGAGCAGTACTTC. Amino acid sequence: CSAVPDRPSSYEQYF.

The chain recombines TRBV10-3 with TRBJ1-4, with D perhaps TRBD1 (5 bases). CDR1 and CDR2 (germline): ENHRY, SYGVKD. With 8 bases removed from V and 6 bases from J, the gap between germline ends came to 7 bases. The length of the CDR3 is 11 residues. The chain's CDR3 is CAIRGDEKLFF. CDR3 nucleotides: TGTGCCATCCGGGGGGATGAAAAACTGTTTTTT.

The CDR3 loop reads CAWRSSGGPKETQYF. The CDR3 region has the DNA TGTGCCTGGAGATCCAGCGGGGGGCCCAAAGAGACCCAGTACTTC. The V gene is TRBV30, the J gene TRBJ2-5; TRBD2 aligns across 9 bases. The CDR3 covers 15 residues. J lost 3 bases, V lost 3 bases, and 8 bases had no gene match. Germline assignment: CDR1 GTSNPN and CDR2 SVGIG (reference sequence).

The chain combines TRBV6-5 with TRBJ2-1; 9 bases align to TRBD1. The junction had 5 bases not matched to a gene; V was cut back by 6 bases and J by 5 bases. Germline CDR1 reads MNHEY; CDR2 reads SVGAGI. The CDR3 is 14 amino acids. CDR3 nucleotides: TGTGCCAGCAGCCGGGACAGGGCCCACAATGAGCAGTTCTTC. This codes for CASSRDRAHNEQFF.

In DNA form, the CDR3 reads TGTGCCTGGAGTGTACGGGGGGTAACTGAAGCTTTCTTT. This codes for CAWSVRGVTEAFF. This chain links TRBV30 with TRBJ1-1; tentative D call: TRBD1 (5 bases). Trimming shortened V by 0 bases and J by 5 bases, and 10 bases separated the two germline ends. The germline CDR1 and CDR2 sequences are GTSNPN and SVGIG (reference sequence). The length of the CDR3 is 13 residues.

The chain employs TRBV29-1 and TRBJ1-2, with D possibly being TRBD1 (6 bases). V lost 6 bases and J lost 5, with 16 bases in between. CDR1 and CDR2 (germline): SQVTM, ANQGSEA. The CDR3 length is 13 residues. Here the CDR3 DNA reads TGCAGCGTACGGGACAAGGAGCAATATGGCTACACCTTC. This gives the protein CSVRDKEQYGYTF.